The entry that follows covers one TCR beta chain sequence. Its specificity is not known. Sequencing was performed with immunoSEQ multiplex PCR; in TCRdb, only in-frame clones are kept and a portion is missing. The data contain some 2,100,000 clones, 93% of them seen just once; the ten biggest clones take up 1.7%. This sample is drawn from a study of shared clonotypes between healthy human individuals. Study-wide results and caveats: Sampling covered blood only; tissue repertoires likely differ.

This CDR3 spans 15 amino acids. Germline CDR1 MNHNS, CDR2 SASEGT. V was shortened by 3 bases and J by 0 bases, with 11 bases between the two germline ends. In the naive CD8 group, cells lacked CD45RO and were positively selected for CCR7, so terminally differentiated effector memory CD45RA+ cells were left out. The rearrangement joins TRBV6-1 to TRBJ2-5; weak D call: TRBD1 (6 bases). This clonotype was sampled from a man between 18 and 29 years old in good health. Some clones in this sample may be carry-over from other donors' samples. The sample consisted of naive CD8+ T cells from PBMCs. The CDR3 DNA is TGTGCCAGCAGTGATTGGGGACACTACCAAGAGACCCAGTACTTC. It yields the protein CASSDWGHYQETQYF.